This TCR beta chain was obtained from a study of blood T cell repertoires in COVID-19. Study as a whole: T cells, B-cell-depleted T cells, or PBMCs provided the cDNA or gDNA that served as material.

Germline CDR1 and CDR2: MDHEN and SYDVKM. The CDR3 contains 17 residues. Trimming stripped 6 bases from V and 10 bases from J, with 25 bases between. Measured with immunoSEQ multiplex PCR; TCRdb has only the in-frame clones, and not every one. The sample gives 95,000 to 100,000 clones, approximately 84% of which show up once; 17% is in the top ten. The sequencing input was peripheral blood. J is TRBJ1-6 and V is TRBV28; the D is unclear. The receptor was isolated from a woman aged 60 to 75 with acute or convalescent COVID-19. Written as DNA, the CDR3 is TGTGCCAGCAGGACCCAGAACGCTCCCGACTTTGGGTCACCCCTCCACTTT. Protein product: CASRTQNAPDFGSPLHF.